This TCR beta chain appears in the sequencing data of a study of T cell responses to AZD1222 COVID-19 vaccine. Second-dose recipients at about 4 or about 12 weeks were treated as one pooled group. In regard to this clone: Antigen specificity is unknown.

The data were produced by immunoSEQ multiplex PCR, yet TCRdb's version contains in-frame clones alone and is incomplete. The repertoire holds fewer than 180,000 clones, more than 85% seen once, with more than 3% in the top ten. There are 17 residues in the CDR3. Trimming took 4 bases from V and 3 from J, leaving 22 bases between them. Germline V lookup: CDR1 SGHRS, CDR2 YFSETQ. The study, taken as a whole, reports: With two AZD1222 doses given, Spike-specific TCR breadth and depth both rose. CD4 TCRs linked to vaccination spanned spike, dominating at 160-218 and 743-854.

This chain joins TRBV5-1 and TRBJ2-5, with a weak D call TRBD2 (6 bases). This clonotype originated in an adult who received the AZD1222 COVID-19 vaccine. The input for sequencing was peripheral blood, taken 28 days after the second AZD1222 dose. The CDR3 here is CASSHERVLGAKETQYF. CDR3 DNA: TGCGCCAGCAGCCATGAGCGGGTCCTAGGGGCCAAAGAGACCCAGTACTTC.